Sequencing of this TCR beta chain was carried out in a study of blood T cell repertoires in COVID-19. Turning to the study itself: Nucleic acid was either cDNA or gDNA, and it came from T cells, B-cell-depleted T cells, or PBMCs.

Using immunoSEQ multiplex PCR, the repertoire was profiled, and TCRdb retains in-frame clones only, with some absent. The profile shows about 330,000 clones, around 90% of them singletons. Participant-reported clinical history was the basis for cohort assignment. V trimming: 5 bases; J trimming: 7 bases; junction bases outside the gene matches: 16. Germline V gives CDR1 SEHNR, CDR2 FQNEAQ (reference sequence). The CDR3 totals 17 residues. This TCR was recovered from a man aged 30-40 years who had recovered from COVID-19. Sequences were obtained from PBMCs or T cells enriched from blood (not recorded which). The J gene is TRBJ1-2, the V gene TRBV7-9; 10 bases fit TRBD1. CDR3 bases: TGTGCCAGCAGCACCTGGACAGGGGGAGGCAATCGGTCTGGCTACACCTTC. As protein: CASSTWTGGGNRSGYTF.